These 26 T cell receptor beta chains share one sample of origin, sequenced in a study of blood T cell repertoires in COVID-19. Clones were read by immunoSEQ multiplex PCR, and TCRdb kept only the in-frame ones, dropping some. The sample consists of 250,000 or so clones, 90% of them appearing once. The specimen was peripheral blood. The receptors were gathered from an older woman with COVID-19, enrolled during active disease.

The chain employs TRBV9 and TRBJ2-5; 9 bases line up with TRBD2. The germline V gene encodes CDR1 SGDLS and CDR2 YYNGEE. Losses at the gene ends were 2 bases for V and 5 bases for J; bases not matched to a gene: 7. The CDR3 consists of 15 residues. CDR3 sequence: CASSVLAGARETQYF. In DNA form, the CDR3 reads TGTGCCAGCAGCGTTTTAGCGGGGGCCCGGGAGACCCAGTACTTC.

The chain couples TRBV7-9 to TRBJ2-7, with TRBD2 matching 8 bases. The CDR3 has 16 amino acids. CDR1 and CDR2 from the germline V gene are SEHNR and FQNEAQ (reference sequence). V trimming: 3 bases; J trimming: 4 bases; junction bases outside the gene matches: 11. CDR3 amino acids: CASSLVVAGTLYEQYF. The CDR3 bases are TGTGCCAGCAGCTTGGTGGTAGCGGGGACCCTTTACGAGCAGTACTTC.

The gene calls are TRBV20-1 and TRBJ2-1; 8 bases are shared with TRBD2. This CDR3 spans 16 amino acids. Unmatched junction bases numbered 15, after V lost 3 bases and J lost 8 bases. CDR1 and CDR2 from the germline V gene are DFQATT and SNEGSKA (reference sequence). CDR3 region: CSASSLAGTSLDEQFF. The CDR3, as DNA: TGCAGTGCTAGTTCGCTCGCCGGGACTAGTCTCGATGAGCAGTTCTTC.

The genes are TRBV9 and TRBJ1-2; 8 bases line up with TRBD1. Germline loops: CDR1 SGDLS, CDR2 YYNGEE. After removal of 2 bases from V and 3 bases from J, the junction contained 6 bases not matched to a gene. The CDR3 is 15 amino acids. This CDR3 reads CASSVSQGADYGYTF. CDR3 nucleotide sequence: TGTGCCAGCAGCGTCTCCCAGGGGGCGGACTATGGCTACACCTTC.

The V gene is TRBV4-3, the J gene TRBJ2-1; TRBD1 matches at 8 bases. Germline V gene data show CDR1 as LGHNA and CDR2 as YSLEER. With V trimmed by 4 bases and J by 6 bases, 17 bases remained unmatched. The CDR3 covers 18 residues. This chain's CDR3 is CASSRVILTGAFANEQFF. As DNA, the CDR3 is TGCGCCAGCAGCCGAGTGATACTGACAGGGGCGTTTGCCAATGAGCAGTTCTTC.

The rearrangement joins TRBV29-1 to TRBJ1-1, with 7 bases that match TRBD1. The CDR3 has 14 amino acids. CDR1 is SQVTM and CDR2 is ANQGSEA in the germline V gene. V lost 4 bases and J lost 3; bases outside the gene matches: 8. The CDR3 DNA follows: TGCAGCGTTGCAAGACAGGGAAGGGACACTGAAGCTTTCTTT. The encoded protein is CSVARQGRDTEAFF.

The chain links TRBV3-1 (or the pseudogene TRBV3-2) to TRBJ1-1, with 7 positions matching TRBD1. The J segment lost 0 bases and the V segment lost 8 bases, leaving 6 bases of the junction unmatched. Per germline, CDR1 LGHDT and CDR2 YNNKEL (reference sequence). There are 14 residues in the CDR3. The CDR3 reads CASRTGAMNTEAFF. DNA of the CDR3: TGTGCCAGCCGAACAGGGGCTATGAACACTGAAGCTTTCTTT.

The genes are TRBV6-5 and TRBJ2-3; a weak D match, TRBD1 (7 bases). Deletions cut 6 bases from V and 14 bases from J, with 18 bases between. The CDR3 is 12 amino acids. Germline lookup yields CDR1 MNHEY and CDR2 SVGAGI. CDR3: CASSKLAGQVYF. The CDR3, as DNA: TGTGCCAGCAGCAAACTAGCAGGACAGGTGTATTTT.

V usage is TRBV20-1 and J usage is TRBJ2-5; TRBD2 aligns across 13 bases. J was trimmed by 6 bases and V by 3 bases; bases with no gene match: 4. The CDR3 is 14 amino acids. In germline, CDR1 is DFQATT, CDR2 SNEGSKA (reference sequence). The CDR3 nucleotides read TGCAGTGCTAGTACTAGCGGGGGGGCGCAGACCCAGTACTTC. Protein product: CSASTSGGAQTQYF.

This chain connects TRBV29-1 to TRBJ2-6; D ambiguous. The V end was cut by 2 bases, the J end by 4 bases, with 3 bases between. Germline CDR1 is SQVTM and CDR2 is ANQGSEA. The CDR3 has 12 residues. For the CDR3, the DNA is TGCAGCGTTGAACAGGGGGCCAACGTCCTGACTTTC. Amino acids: CSVEQGANVLTF.

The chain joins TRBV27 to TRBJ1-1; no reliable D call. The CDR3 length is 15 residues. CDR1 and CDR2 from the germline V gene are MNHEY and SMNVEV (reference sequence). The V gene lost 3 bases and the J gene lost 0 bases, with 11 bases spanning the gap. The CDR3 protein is CASSLFLPLNTEAFF. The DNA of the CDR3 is TGTGCCAGCAGTTTGTTCCTTCCCCTGAACACTGAAGCTTTCTTT.

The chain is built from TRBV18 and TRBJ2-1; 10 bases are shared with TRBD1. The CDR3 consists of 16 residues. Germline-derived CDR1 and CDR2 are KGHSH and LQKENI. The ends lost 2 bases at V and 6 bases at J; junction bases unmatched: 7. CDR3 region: CASSPAGTGVSNEQFF. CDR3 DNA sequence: TGTGCCAGCTCACCAGCCGGGACAGGGGTTTCCAATGAGCAGTTCTTC.

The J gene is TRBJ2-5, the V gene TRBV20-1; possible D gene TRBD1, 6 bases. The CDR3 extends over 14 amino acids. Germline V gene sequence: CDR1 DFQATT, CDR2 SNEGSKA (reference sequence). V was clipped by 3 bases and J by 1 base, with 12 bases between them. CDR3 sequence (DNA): TGCAGTGCTAGTCCTGGACAGTTCCAAGAGACCCAGTACTTC. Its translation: CSASPGQFQETQYF.

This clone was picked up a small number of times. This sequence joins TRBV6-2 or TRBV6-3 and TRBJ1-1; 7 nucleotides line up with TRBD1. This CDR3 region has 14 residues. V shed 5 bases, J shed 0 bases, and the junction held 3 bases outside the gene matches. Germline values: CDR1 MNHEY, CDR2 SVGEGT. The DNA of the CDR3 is TGTGCCAGCAGTGACAGGGACATGAACACTGAAGCTTTCTTT. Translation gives CASSDRDMNTEAFF.

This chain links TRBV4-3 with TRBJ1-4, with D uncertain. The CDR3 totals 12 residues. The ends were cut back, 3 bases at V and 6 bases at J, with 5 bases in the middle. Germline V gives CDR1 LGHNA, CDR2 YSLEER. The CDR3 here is CASSHRDEKLFF. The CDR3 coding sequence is TGCGCCAGCAGCCACCGAGATGAAAAACTGTTTTTT.

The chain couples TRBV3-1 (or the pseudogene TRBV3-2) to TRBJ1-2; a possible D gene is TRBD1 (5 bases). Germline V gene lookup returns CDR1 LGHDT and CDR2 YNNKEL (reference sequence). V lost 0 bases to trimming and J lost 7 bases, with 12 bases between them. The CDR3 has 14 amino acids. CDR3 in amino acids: CASSQDEQVGGYTF. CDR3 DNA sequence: TGTGCCAGCAGCCAAGATGAACAGGTTGGTGGCTACACCTTC.

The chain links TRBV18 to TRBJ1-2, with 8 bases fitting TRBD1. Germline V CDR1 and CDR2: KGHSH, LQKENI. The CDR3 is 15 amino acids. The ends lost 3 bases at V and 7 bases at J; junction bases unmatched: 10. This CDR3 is CASSPPGGPISGYTF. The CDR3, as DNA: TGTGCCAGCTCACCGCCAGGGGGCCCTATTTCTGGCTACACCTTC.

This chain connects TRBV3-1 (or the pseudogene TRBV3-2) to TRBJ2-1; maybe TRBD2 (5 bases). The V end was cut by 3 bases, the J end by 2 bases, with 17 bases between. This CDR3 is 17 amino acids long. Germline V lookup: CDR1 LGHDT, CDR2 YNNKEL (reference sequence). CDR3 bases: TGTGCCAGCAGCCATCCGCCGGTGGAGGCAGCCTACAATGAGCAGTTCTTC. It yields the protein CASSHPPVEAAYNEQFF.

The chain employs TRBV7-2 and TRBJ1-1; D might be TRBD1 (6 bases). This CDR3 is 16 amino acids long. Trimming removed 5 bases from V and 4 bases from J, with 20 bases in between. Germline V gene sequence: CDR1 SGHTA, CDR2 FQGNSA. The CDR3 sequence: CASSVRSQGRITEAFF. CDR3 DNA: TGTGCCAGCAGCGTCCGTTCTCAGGGGCGGATCACTGAAGCTTTCTTT. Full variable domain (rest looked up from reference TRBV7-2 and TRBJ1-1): GAGVSQSPSNKVTEKGKDVELRCDPISGHTALYWYRQSLGQGLEFLIYFQGNSAPDKSGLPSDRFSAERTGGSVSTLTIQRTQQEDSAVYLCASSVRSQGRITEAFFGQGTRLTVV.

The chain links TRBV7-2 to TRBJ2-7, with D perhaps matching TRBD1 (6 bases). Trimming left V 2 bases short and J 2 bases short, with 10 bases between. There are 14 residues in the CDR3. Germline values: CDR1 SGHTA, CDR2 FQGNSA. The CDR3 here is CASSLTGPPYEQYF. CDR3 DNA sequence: TGTGCCAGCAGCTTAACAGGGCCTCCCTACGAGCAGTACTTC.

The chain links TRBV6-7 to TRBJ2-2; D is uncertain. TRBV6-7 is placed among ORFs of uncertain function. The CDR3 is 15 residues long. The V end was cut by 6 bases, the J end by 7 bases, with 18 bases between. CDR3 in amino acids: CASSPLMVFGGELFF. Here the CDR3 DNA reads TGTGCCAGCAGCCCTCTAATGGTGTTTGGCGGGGAGCTGTTTTTT.

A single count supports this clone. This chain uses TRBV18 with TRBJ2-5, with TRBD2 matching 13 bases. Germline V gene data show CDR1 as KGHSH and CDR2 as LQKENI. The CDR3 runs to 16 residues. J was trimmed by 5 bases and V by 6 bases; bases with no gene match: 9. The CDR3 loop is CASSPGTSGAYETQYF. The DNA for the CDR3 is TGTGCCAGCTCGCCGGGGACTAGCGGGGCGTATGAGACCCAGTACTTC.

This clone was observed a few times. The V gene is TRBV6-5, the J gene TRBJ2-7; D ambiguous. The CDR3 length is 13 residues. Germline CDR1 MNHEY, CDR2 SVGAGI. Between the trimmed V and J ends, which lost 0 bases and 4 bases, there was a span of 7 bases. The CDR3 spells CASSYSRFYEQYF. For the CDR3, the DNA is TGTGCCAGCAGTTACTCCAGGTTTTACGAGCAGTACTTC.

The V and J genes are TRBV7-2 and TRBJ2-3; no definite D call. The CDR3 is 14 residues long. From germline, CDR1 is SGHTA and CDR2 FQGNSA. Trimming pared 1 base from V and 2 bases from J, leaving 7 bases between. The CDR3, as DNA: TGTGCCAGCAGCTTAGAACCAGTCACAGATACGCAGTATTTT. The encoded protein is CASSLEPVTDTQYF.

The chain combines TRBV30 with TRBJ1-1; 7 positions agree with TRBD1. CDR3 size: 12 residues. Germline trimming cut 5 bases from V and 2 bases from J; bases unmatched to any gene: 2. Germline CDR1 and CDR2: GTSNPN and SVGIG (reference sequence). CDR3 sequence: CAWGDSNTEAFF. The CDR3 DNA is TGTGCCTGGGGGGACAGTAACACTGAAGCTTTCTTT.

The CDR3 DNA reads as TGTGCCAGCAGCCCAGCGGGGCGCGGGGATCAGCCCCAGCATTTT. It yields the protein CASSPAGRGDQPQHF. The genes are TRBV7-9 and TRBJ1-5; TRBD1 is a possible D gene (5 bases). The CDR3 loop spans 15 amino acids. CDR1 and CDR2 from the germline V gene are SEHNR and FQNEAQ (reference sequence). The V and J ends lost 5 bases and 5 bases respectively, with 16 bases between them. The full variable domain, completed using reference TRBV7-9 and TRBJ1-5, is DTGVSQNPRHKITKRGQNVTFRCDPISEHNRLYWYRQTLGQGPEFLTYFQNEAQLEKSRLLSDRFSAERPKGSFSTLEIQRTEQGDSAMYLCASSPAGRGDQPQHFGDGTRLSIL.